These T cell receptor beta chains were read from a single sample in a study of blood T cell repertoires in COVID-19. Some clones are missing from TCRdb's copy, which holds only in-frame ones; the method was immunoSEQ multiplex PCR. This table has 64,000 or so clones, 70% to 90% appearing once. Sequencing was done on a sample of peripheral blood. The receptors here all came from a man in his forties with acute or convalescent COVID-19. Both conserved end residues are part of each CDR3. D genes are given only for firm matches. Clone size is stated in some rows and not others, as once, few, many or a class when expanded.

v_call	clone_size	j_call	d_call	cdr3_aa	cdr3_nt
TRBV11-2	.	TRBJ2-3	.	CASSSRGLGTDTQYF	TGTGCCAGCAGCTCCAGAGGACTGGGCACAGATACGCAGTATTTT
TRBV5-1	few	TRBJ2-1	TRBD2	CASSLAPWGGGAVNEQFF	TGCGCCAGCAGCTTGGCCCCGTGGGGCGGGGGGGCCGTAAATGAGCAGTTCTTC
TRBV9	.	TRBJ1-1	.	CASSRDFSTEAFF	TGTGCCAGCAGTCGGGACTTTTCCACTGAAGCTTTCTTT
TRBV18	.	TRBJ2-7	TRBD1	CASSQGARLEQYF	TGTGCCAGCTCTCAGGGGGCGCGATTAGAGCAGTACTTC
TRBV15	.	TRBJ1-5	.	CATSRGEGLGPQHF	TGTGCCACCAGCAGAGGGGAGGGACTAGGGCCCCAGCATTTT
TRBV19	few	TRBJ1-5	.	CASSQGSDQPQHF	TGTGCCAGTAGTCAGGGATCTGATCAGCCCCAGCATTTT
TRBV6-4	.	TRBJ1-2	TRBD1	CASSDGTGGSYTF	TGTGCCAGCAGTGACGGGACAGGGGGAAGCTACACCTTC
TRBV5-4	.	TRBJ2-3	TRBD1	CASSLGTGGRTDTQYF	TGTGCCAGCAGCTTGGGGACAGGGGGCCGCACAGATACGCAGTATTTT
TRBV30	.	TRBJ1-2	.	CAWSTSNYGYTF	TGTGCCTGGAGTACATCTAACTATGGCTACACCTTC
TRBV11-2	once	TRBJ2-3	.	CASSHLVGHRSTDTQYF	TGTGCCAGCAGCCACCTTGTGGGACACCGTAGCACAGATACGCAGTATTTT
TRBV7-9	.	TRBJ2-5	TRBD2	CASSLGGSGGQETQYF	TGTGCCAGCAGCTTAGGTGGTAGCGGGGGCCAAGAGACCCAGTACTTC
TRBV5-4	once	TRBJ1-3	TRBD1	CASSLGTGRDTIYF	TGTGCCAGCAGCTTAGGGACAGGGAGGGACACCATATATTTT
TRBV13	.	TRBJ1-2	.	CASSLEGRGGYTF	TGTGCCAGCAGCTTAGAGGGTAGGGGCGGCTACACCTTC
TRBV5-1	once	TRBJ1-2	.	CASSFIQGTHYGYTF	TGCGCCAGCAGCTTTATTCAGGGAACCCACTATGGCTACACCTTC
TRBV2	.	TRBJ2-1	TRBD2	CASSRLAGGIAEQFF	TGTGCCAGCAGTCGACTAGCGGGGGGGATAGCTGAGCAGTTCTTC
TRBV10-2	.	TRBJ1-1	.	CASTLALGTEAFF	TGCGCCAGCACCCTAGCATTAGGCACTGAAGCTTTCTTT
TRBV11-2	once	TRBJ1-2	TRBD1	CASSRGLVEGYTF	TGTGCCAGCAGCAGGGGGCTCGTTGAAGGCTACACCTTC
TRBV12-3/TRBV12-4	.	TRBJ1-3	TRBD1	CASSPGQGSPIYF	TGTGCCAGCAGCCCCGGACAGGGTTCCCCCATATATTTT
TRBV30	.	TRBJ2-3	.	CAWSAGAGSTDTQYF	TGTGCCTGGAGCGCCGGGGCGGGGAGCACAGATACGCAGTATTTT
TRBV7-2	.	TRBJ2-1	.	CASSLAAPPGSYNEQFF	TGTGCCAGCAGCTTAGCTGCCCCGCCCGGCTCCTACAATGAGCAGTTCTTC
TRBV5-1	.	TRBJ2-3	TRBD2	CASHRTSADTQYF	TGCGCCAGCCATCGGACTAGCGCAGATACGCAGTATTTT
TRBV30	.	TRBJ1-2	.	CASIAGGRMSTF	TGTGCCTCCATCGCGGGGGGCAGGATGAGTACCTTC
TRBV19	.	TRBJ1-1	.	CASSIDRTRRTEAFF	TGTGCCAGTAGTATAGATAGGACTCGAAGGACTGAAGCTTTCTTT
TRBV4-1	.	TRBJ2-1	.	CASSQGFGQGSYNEQFF	TGCGCCAGCAGCCAAGGTTTTGGGCAGGGCTCCTACAATGAGCAGTTCTTC
TRBV6-5	.	TRBJ2-5	.	CASSIRAETQYF	TGTGCCAGCAGTATCAGGGCAGAGACCCAGTACTTC
TRBV5-1	.	TRBJ2-1	TRBD2	CASSPRVAGGSSYNEQFF	TGCGCCAGCAGCCCGAGGGTAGCGGGGGGGAGCTCCTACAATGAGCAGTTCTTC
TRBV5-1	.	TRBJ1-1	.	CASSATGADEAFF	TGCGCCAGCAGCGCGACAGGAGCGGATGAAGCTTTCTTT
TRBV28	once	TRBJ1-2	TRBD1	CASRPQSQGAGGYTF	TGTGCCAGCAGGCCCCAGTCACAGGGGGCGGGGGGCTACACCTTC
TRBV6-7	.	TRBJ2-7	.	CASSYSSHRYSYEQYF	TGTGCCAGCAGTTACTCGAGTCACAGGTACTCCTACGAGCAGTACTTC
TRBV30	.	TRBJ1-6	TRBD1	CAWSVYRGINSPLHF	TGTGCCTGGAGTGTCTACAGGGGTATCAATTCACCCCTCCACTTT
TRBV9	.	TRBJ2-5	TRBD1	CASSPNTGGRETQYF	TGTGCCAGCAGCCCCAACACAGGGGGCAGAGAGACCCAGTACTTC
TRBV30	.	TRBJ1-6	TRBD1	CAWSVVGTGHSPLHF	TGTGCCTGGAGTGTAGTTGGGACAGGGCATTCACCCCTCCACTTT
TRBV5-6	few	TRBJ2-2	TRBD1	CASSSQGANTGELFF	TGTGCCAGCAGCTCACAGGGGGCGAACACCGGGGAGCTGTTTTTT
TRBV5-6	once	TRBJ1-2	TRBD1	CASRRDRVYGYTF	TGTGCCAGCAGGCGGGACAGGGTCTATGGCTACACCTTC
TRBV11-3	once	TRBJ1-5	.	CASSSGSSGDQPQHF	TGTGCCAGCAGCTCGGGGTCCTCGGGCGATCAGCCCCAGCATTTT
TRBV5-4	.	TRBJ2-2	.	CASSPLVPLTGELFF	TGTGCCAGCAGTCCACTAGTACCGCTCACCGGGGAGCTGTTTTTT
TRBV2	few	TRBJ1-6	TRBD1	CASSKIQGTSSYNSPLHF	TGTGCCAGCAGTAAAATACAGGGGACCAGCTCCTATAATTCACCCCTCCACTTT
TRBV30	.	TRBJ2-5	.	CAWSPGEKTQYF	TGTGCCTGGAGTCCGGGGGAAAAGACCCAGTACTTC
TRBV30	.	TRBJ1-6	TRBD1	CAWRAGQVRSPLHF	TGTGCCTGGAGGGCGGGACAGGTGCGCTCACCCCTCCACTTT
TRBV4-1	.	TRBJ1-5	.	CASSQGFSGGRFNQPQHF	TGCGCCAGCAGCCAAGGGTTTAGTGGAGGGCGATTCAATCAGCCCCAGCATTTT
TRBV4-1	few	TRBJ1-1	.	CASSQGTQGGRYTEAFF	TGCGCCAGCAGCCAAGGGACCCAGGGTGGAAGGTACACTGAAGCTTTCTTT
TRBV19	.	TRBJ2-3	.	CASSMGGDEDTQYF	TGTGCCAGTAGTATGGGCGGGGACGAGGATACGCAGTATTTT
TRBV10-3	.	TRBJ1-3	TRBD1	CAIRIDRAGNTIYF	TGTGCCATCAGAATAGACAGGGCTGGAAACACCATATATTTT
TRBV5-1	few	TRBJ1-2	TRBD1	CASSLVDREDSYTF	TGCGCCAGCAGCTTGGTCGACAGGGAAGATAGCTACACCTTC
TRBV5-8	few	TRBJ1-4	.	CASSLYATNEKLFF	TGTGCCAGCAGCTTGTATGCAACTAATGAAAAACTGTTTTTT
TRBV25-1	.	TRBJ1-1	.	CASSELMGGTEAFF	TGTGCCAGCAGTGAACTGATGGGCGGGACTGAAGCTTTCTTT
TRBV4-1	.	TRBJ2-3	.	CASSQLGLSTDTQYF	TGCGCCAGCAGCCAACTAGGCTTAAGCACAGATACGCAGTATTTT
TRBV6-1	.	TRBJ1-2	.	CASSETRRGGIYTF	TGTGCCAGCAGTGAAACGCGAAGAGGAGGAATCTACACCTTC
TRBV4-1	once	TRBJ1-5	.	CASSPEGPNSNQPQHF	TGCGCCAGCAGCCCCGAGGGCCCAAATAGCAATCAGCCCCAGCATTTT
TRBV21-1	.	TRBJ2-2	.	CASSNDLRVWELFF	TGTGCCAGCAGCAACGATCTCAGGGTCTGGGAGCTGTTTTTT
TRBV7-3	.	TRBJ2-7	TRBD2	CASSPSSAGGTGEQYF	TGTGCCAGCAGCCCCTCAAGCGCGGGGGGCACGGGGGAGCAGTACTTC
TRBV18	few	TRBJ1-4	TRBD1	CASSSGGQGHEKLFF	TGTGCCAGCTCATCAGGGGGACAGGGTCATGAAAAACTGTTTTTT